One sample yielded the 25 T cell receptor beta chains listed below, sequenced in a study of T cell responses to AZD1222 COVID-19 vaccine. Profiled with immunoSEQ multiplex PCR; TCRdb holds only in-frame clones, not every one. The sample contains 130,000 to 150,000 clones, approximately 93% of which appear only once. The sequencing here drew on peripheral blood, taken after recovery from COVID-19. The receptors were sampled from an adult who had recovered from COVID-19.

In this sample, this clone turned up once. This rearrangement joins TRBV29-1 to TRBJ2-7, with D uncertain. The CDR3 runs to 12 residues. V shed 5 bases and J shed 2 bases, with 10 bases lying between them. CDR1 is SQVTM, CDR2 ANQGSEA, per germline. The DNA of the CDR3 is TGCAGCGTTTCCCTAGGACCCTACGAGCAGTACTTC. The encoded protein is CSVSLGPYEQYF.

The genes are TRBV5-4 and TRBJ1-2, with D perhaps matching TRBD1 (5 bases). This CDR3 is 14 amino acids long. Germline V lookup: CDR1 SGHNT, CDR2 YYREEE (reference sequence). The germline V and J ends were trimmed by 5 bases and 4 bases, with 15 bases remaining between them. The CDR3 nucleotides read TGTGCCAGCAGTTCAGGGCTAACCGGCTATGGCTACACCTTC. This codes for CASSSGLTGYGYTF.

The chain joins TRBV5-1 to TRBJ2-1; TRBD2 matches 9 bases. Germline CDR1 SGHRS, CDR2 YFSETQ. The junction had 1 base not matched to a gene; V was cut back by 5 bases and J by 4 bases. The CDR3 has 13 amino acids. The CDR3 here is CASRTSGYNEQFF. The CDR3 DNA reads TGCGCCAGCAGGACTAGCGGATACAATGAGCAGTTCTTC.

The J gene is TRBJ1-1, the V gene TRBV10-3; D is uncertain. From germline, CDR1 is ENHRY and CDR2 SYGVKD. The CDR3 length is 14 residues. The V end lost 11 bases, the J end lost 3 bases, and 19 bases lay between the germline ends. The CDR3 is CAACGQPADTEAFF. The DNA of the CDR3 is TGTGCCGCCTGCGGCCAACCGGCGGACACTGAAGCTTTCTTT.

The chain combines TRBV15 with TRBJ2-7; D ambiguous. The CDR3 has 12 residues. Trimming shortened V by 0 bases and J by 9 bases, and 9 bases separated the two germline ends. Germline V gene sequence: CDR1 LNHNV, CDR2 YYDKDF (reference sequence). The CDR3 is CATSRDGVGQYF. CDR3 nucleotides: TGTGCCACCAGCAGAGATGGGGTCGGGCAGTACTTC.

The chain is built from TRBV4-1 and TRBJ1-2; D unclear. Germline V lookup: CDR1 MGHRA, CDR2 YSYEKL. The CDR3 has 16 residues. Between the trimmed V and J ends, which lost 4 bases and 4 bases, there was a span of 19 bases. CDR3 residues: CASSPIPIDDGYGYTF. CDR3 nucleotide sequence: TGCGCCAGCAGCCCCATTCCGATCGATGACGGCTATGGCTACACCTTC.

V and J are TRBV7-9 and TRBJ2-3; 8 bases line up with TRBD1. Germline values: CDR1 SEHNR, CDR2 FQNEAQ (reference sequence). V shed 1 base, J shed 6 bases, and the junction held 9 bases outside the gene matches. The CDR3 runs to 16 residues. CDR3 residues: CASSLVGTGQVDTQYF. CDR3 DNA: TGTGCCAGCAGCTTAGTCGGGACAGGCCAAGTGGATACGCAGTATTTT.

This clone came up once. The genes are TRBV5-5 and TRBJ1-4; unclear D gene. The CDR3 spans 14 residues. V lost 4 bases, J lost 8 bases, and 15 bases lay in between. CDR1 and CDR2 from the germline V gene are SGHKS and YYEKEE (reference sequence). CDR3 DNA: TGTGCCAGCAGCACCCACCAGGACGCAGAAAAACTGTTTTTT. This gives the protein CASSTHQDAEKLFF.

This clone was detected only once. V usage is TRBV15 and J usage is TRBJ2-5; the D gene is possibly TRBD1 (6 bases). The CDR3 has 14 amino acids. Between the trimmed V and J ends, which lost 6 bases and 7 bases, there was a span of 18 bases. CDR1 LNHNV and CDR2 YYDKDF come from the germline V gene (reference sequence). CDR3 DNA: TGTGCCACCAGTTCGGACGGGCCCAGGGGGACCCAGTACTTC. Translation: CATSSDGPRGTQYF.

This sequence joins TRBV20-1 and TRBJ1-2; D possibly corresponds to TRBD1 (5 bases). The CDR3 sequence is 11 residues long. The V end was cut by 6 bases, the J end by 4 bases, with 9 bases between. Germline V lookup: CDR1 DFQATT, CDR2 SNEGSKA (reference sequence). As DNA, the CDR3 is TGCAGTGCATGGGGCGGCTATGGCTACACCTTC. Its translation: CSAWGGYGYTF.

The chain recombines TRBV2 with TRBJ2-3; 7 positions agree with TRBD2. The germline CDR1 and CDR2 sequences are SNHLY and FYNNEI. The junction had 12 bases not matched to a gene; V was cut back by 8 bases and J by 1 base. This CDR3 has 16 amino acids. The CDR3 sequence is CASRSHGGRGTDTQYF. DNA of the CDR3: TGTGCCAGCCGTTCCCACGGGGGGAGGGGCACAGATACGCAGTATTTT.

This chain uses TRBV2 with TRBJ2-1, with D possibly being TRBD1 or TRBD2 (5 bases each). Trimming took off 4 bases at V and 10 bases at J, with 11 bases between the two ends. Germline values: CDR1 SNHLY, CDR2 FYNNEI. CDR3 size: 12 residues. The CDR3 DNA sequence: TGTGCCAGCAGTGGGGACGGGACCGAGCAGTTCTTC. As protein: CASSGDGTEQFF. Variable domain in full (rest from reference TRBV2 and TRBJ2-1): EPEVTQTPSHQVTQMGQEVILRCVPISNHLYFYWYRQILGQKVEFLVSFYNNEISEKSEIFDDQFSVERPDGSNFTLKIRSTKLEDSAMYFCASSGDGTEQFFGPGTRLTVL.

This chain joins TRBV19 and TRBJ1-1; no definite D call. The V and J ends lost 7 bases and 1 base respectively, with 16 bases between them. CDR3 length: 15 residues. The germline gives CDR1 LNHDA, CDR2 SQIVND (reference sequence). The CDR3, as DNA: TGTGCCAGTAAGGTAACCTGGCGGGGGAACACTGAAGCTTTCTTT. Translation gives CASKVTWRGNTEAFF.

This clone was seen only once. V usage is TRBV12-3 or TRBV12-4 and J usage is TRBJ2-7; unclear D gene. Trimming left V 5 bases short and J 2 bases short, with 7 bases between. This CDR3 comprises 12 residues. The CDR3 here is CASSRDPYEQYF. As DNA, the CDR3 is TGTGCCAGCAGTAGAGACCCCTACGAGCAGTACTTC.

The chain has TRBV28 and TRBJ1-5; 8 positions match TRBD1. The CDR3 covers 15 residues. Trimming cost V 3 bases and J 0 bases; bases outside gene matches: 1. Germline V lookup: CDR1 MDHEN, CDR2 SYDVKM. Written as DNA, the CDR3 is TGTGCCAGCAGTTTGACAGGGGATAGCAATCAGCCCCAGCATTTT. Its protein product is CASSLTGDSNQPQHF. The full variable domain, rest sourced from reference TRBV28 and TRBJ1-5, is DVKVTQSSRYLVKRTGEKVFLECVQDMDHENMFWYRQDPGLGLRLIYFSYDVKMKEKGDIPEGYSVSREKKERFSLILESASTNQTSMYLCASSLTGDSNQPQHFGDGTRLSIL.

The CDR3 nucleotides read TGTGCCAGTACTAGTGAGGGCTGGATGGGCAATGAGCAGTTCTTC. Translation: CASTSEGWMGNEQFF. This chain uses TRBV19 with TRBJ2-1; TRBD2 might be the D (5 bases). Germline CDR1 and CDR2: LNHDA and SQIVND (reference sequence). Trimming removed 7 bases at V and 6 bases at J, with 19 bases between. CDR3 size: 15 residues.

This chain links TRBV2 with TRBJ1-4, with 7 bases lining up with TRBD1. J gave up 8 bases and V 7 bases, and 7 bases lay outside the gene matches. The CDR3 extends over 13 amino acids. Germline V gene data show CDR1 as SNHLY and CDR2 as FYNNEI. The DNA for the CDR3 is TGTGCCAGCACAAGACAGGGCAGCGAAAAACTGTTTTTT. This sequence encodes CASTRQGSEKLFF.

The V call is TRBV27, the J call TRBJ1-4; 7 bases align to TRBD1. Germline CDR1 and CDR2: MNHEY and SMNVEV (reference sequence). The CDR3 sequence is 14 residues long. The junction had 1 base not matched to a gene; V was cut back by 5 bases and J by 1 base. CDR3 coding DNA: TGTGCCAGCAGTGGGACAGTAACTAATGAAAAACTGTTTTTT. Protein: CASSGTVTNEKLFF. Full variable domain (missing parts from reference TRBV27 and TRBJ1-4): EAQVTQNPRYLITVTGKKLTVTCSQNMNHEYMSWYRQDPGLGLRQIYYSMNVEVTDKGDVPEGYKVSRKEKRNFPLILESPSPNQTSLYFCASSGTVTNEKLFFGSGTQLSVL.

J is TRBJ2-3 and V is TRBV7-3, with 7 bases identical to TRBD2. Germline values: CDR1 SGHTA, CDR2 FQGTGA. With 5 bases clipped from V and 8 bases from J, the junction kept 19 bases outside the gene matches. The CDR3 is made up of 17 amino acids. The chain's CDR3 is CASSQIGRGGNWGTQYF. The CDR3 DNA is TGTGCCAGCAGCCAGATCGGCCGGGGAGGGAACTGGGGTACGCAGTATTTT.

The rearrangement links TRBV14 to TRBJ1-2; tentatively, D is TRBD1 (6 bases). This CDR3 is 13 amino acids long. Germline loops: CDR1 SGHDN, CDR2 FVKESK. The V gene lost 4 bases and the J gene lost 5 bases, with 11 bases spanning the gap. CDR3 protein: CASSPVGAYGYTF. The CDR3 nucleotides are TGTGCCAGCAGCCCCGTGGGGGCGTATGGCTACACCTTC.

The chain couples TRBV5-4 to TRBJ2-6; TRBD1 is a possible D gene (5 bases). This CDR3 comprises 15 residues. CDR1 and CDR2 (germline): SGHNT, YYREEE (reference sequence). Trimming removed 6 bases at V and 2 bases at J, with 12 bases between. As DNA, the CDR3 is TGTGCCAGCAACCTTAAGGGGCCTGGGGCCAACGTCCTGACTTTC. Protein sequence: CASNLKGPGANVLTF.

V is TRBV5-4 and J is TRBJ1-6; 8 nucleotides match TRBD1. J gave up 7 bases and V 4 bases, and 7 bases lay outside the gene matches. The CDR3 runs to 15 residues. Per germline, CDR1 SGHNT and CDR2 YYREEE (reference sequence). CDR3 sequence: CASSLDDRGNSPLHF. Written as DNA, the CDR3 is TGTGCCAGCAGCCTTGACGACAGGGGAAATTCACCCCTCCACTTT. Drawing the rest from reference TRBV5-4 and TRBJ1-6, the complete variable domain is ETGVTQSPTHLIKTRGQQVTLRCSSQSGHNTVSWYQQALGQGPQFIFQYYREEENGRGNFPPRFSGLQFPNYSSELNVNALELDDSALYLCASSLDDRGNSPLHFGNGTRLTVT.

In this sample, this clone turned up once. The chain has TRBV9 and TRBJ2-7, with TRBD1 as a possible D gene (5 bases). Deletions cut 4 bases from V and 1 base from J, with 15 bases between. Germline loops: CDR1 SGDLS, CDR2 YYNGEE. This CDR3 has 15 residues. The CDR3 bases are TGTGCCAGCAGCCCTCAGGGTTCTGGATCCTACGAGCAGTACTTC. It specifies CASSPQGSGSYEQYF.

The CDR3 loop is CASTILDSVEAFF. The CDR3 bases are TGTGCCAGCACCATCCTCGACAGCGTTGAAGCTTTCTTT. This rearrangement joins TRBV7-9 to TRBJ1-1; a possible D gene is TRBD1 (5 bases). The CDR3 contains 13 residues. Trimming took 7 bases from V and 7 from J, leaving 16 bases between them. In germline, CDR1 is SEHNR, CDR2 FQNEAQ (reference sequence). Together with reference TRBV7-9 and TRBJ1-1, the CDR3 gives the full variable domain: DTGVSQNPRHKITKRGQNVTFRCDPISEHNRLYWYRQTLGQGPEFLTYFQNEAQLEKSRLLSDRFSAERPKGSFSTLEIQRTEQGDSAMYLCASTILDSVEAFFGQGTRLTVV.

The J gene is TRBJ1-1, the V gene TRBV6-5, with a tentative D call TRBD1 (6 bases). Germline-derived CDR1 and CDR2 are MNHEY and SVGAGI. The V and J ends lost 5 bases and 1 base respectively, with 11 bases between them. The CDR3 totals 14 residues. The CDR3 coding sequence is TGTGCCAGCAGTCAACGGACAGCGAACACTGAAGCTTTCTTT. Its protein is CASSQRTANTEAFF.